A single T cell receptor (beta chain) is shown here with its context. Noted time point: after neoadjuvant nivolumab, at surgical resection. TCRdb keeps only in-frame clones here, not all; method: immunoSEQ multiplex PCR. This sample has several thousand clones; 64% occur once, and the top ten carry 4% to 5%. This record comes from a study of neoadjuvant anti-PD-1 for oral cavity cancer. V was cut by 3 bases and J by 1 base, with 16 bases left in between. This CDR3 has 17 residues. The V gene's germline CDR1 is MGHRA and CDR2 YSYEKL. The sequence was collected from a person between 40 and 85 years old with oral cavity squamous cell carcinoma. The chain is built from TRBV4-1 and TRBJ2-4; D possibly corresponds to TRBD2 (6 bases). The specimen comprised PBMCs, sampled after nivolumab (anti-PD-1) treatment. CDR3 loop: CASSHDTTSGAKNIQYF. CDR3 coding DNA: TGCGCCAGCAGCCACGATACAACGAGCGGGGCCAAAAACATTCAGTACTTC.